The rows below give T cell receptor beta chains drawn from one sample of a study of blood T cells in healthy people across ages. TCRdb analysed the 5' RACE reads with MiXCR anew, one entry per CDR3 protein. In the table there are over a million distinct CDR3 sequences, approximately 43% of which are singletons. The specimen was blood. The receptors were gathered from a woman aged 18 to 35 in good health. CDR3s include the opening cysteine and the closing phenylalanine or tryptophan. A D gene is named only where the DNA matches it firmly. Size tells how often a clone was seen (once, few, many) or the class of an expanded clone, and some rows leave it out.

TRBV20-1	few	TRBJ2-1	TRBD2	TGCAGTGCTAGAGATTACGGCCCACTAGCGGGAGGGCCCAATGAGCAGTTCTTC	CSARDYGPLAGGPNEQFF
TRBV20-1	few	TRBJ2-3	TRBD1	TGCAGTGCGAAGACAGGGGGCACAGATACGCAGTATTTT	CSAKTGGTDTQYF
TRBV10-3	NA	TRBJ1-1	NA	TGTGCCATCAGTGAGTCGGGCCAGGCTCCCGAAGCTTTCTTT	CAISESGQAPEAFF
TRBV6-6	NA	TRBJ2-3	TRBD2	TGTGCCAGCAGATTCTCAGCGGGAGGGACAGATACGCAGTATTTT	CASRFSAGGTDTQYF
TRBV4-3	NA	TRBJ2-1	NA	TGCGCCAGCAGCCAATCGAGGGCCTCCAATGAGCAGTTCTTC	CASSQSRASNEQFF
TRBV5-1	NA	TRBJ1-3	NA	TGCGCCAGCAGCTTGGCCAACCTAGGAAACACCATATATTTT	CASSLANLGNTIYF
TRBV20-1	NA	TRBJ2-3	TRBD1	TGCAGTGCTAACCCGATCACAGGGGGCACAGATACGCAGTATTTT	CSANPITGGTDTQYF
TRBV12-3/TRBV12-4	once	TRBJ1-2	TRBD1	TGTGCCCTAAGCAGGGGGTATGGCTACACCTTC	CALSRGYGYTF
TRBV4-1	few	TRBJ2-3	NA	TGCGCCAGCAGCCAAGTGATTCCGGGGTACTCACAGTATTTT	CASSQVIPGYSQYF
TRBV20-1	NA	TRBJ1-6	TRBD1	TGCAGTGCTAGAGATTTAAGGGCAGGGGGACGGTCACCCCTCCACTTT	CSARDLRAGGRSPLHF
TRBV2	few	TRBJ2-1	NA	TGTGCCAGCAGTGAAATGGGGACCCGAGTTGAGCAGTTCTTC	CASSEMGTRVEQFF
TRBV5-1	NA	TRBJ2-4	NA	TGCGCCAACAGCTTTTCCGGGGGAAGGGAAAACATTCAGTACTTC	CANSFSGGRENIQYF
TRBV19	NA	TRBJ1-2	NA	TGTGCCAGTAGTAGAGCTAACCGGGGACGGATAGATCTCCCTAACTATGGCTACACCTTC	CASSRANRGRIDLPNYGYTF
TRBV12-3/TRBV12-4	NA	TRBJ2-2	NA	TGTGCCAGCAGACTGGCCGGGACTTTAGGGACCGGGGAGCTGTTTTTT	CASRLAGTLGTGELFF
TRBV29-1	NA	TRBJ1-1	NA	TGCAGCCTTGCCCGGGACGGCGGTGAAGCTTTCTTT	CSLARDGGEAFF
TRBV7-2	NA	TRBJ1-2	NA	TGTGCCAGCAGCCGCCCCTCGAGTAGCTATGGCTACACCTTC	CASSRPSSSYGYTF
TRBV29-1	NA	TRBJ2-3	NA	TGCAGCGTTGTCTCCGACACCACTTTGCCAGATACGCAGTATTTT	CSVVSDTTLPDTQYF
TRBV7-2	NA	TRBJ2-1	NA	TGTGCCAGCAGCCCAAGTTGGGGCAGGAGCTCCTACAATGAGCAGTTCTTC	CASSPSWGRSSYNEQFF
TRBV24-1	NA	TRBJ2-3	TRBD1	TGTGCCACCAGTGATACCGGGACAGGGACAGATACGCAGTATTTT	CATSDTGTGTDTQYF
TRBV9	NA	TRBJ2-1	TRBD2	TGTGCCAGCAGCGCAGGACTAGCGGGAGGGACTGAGCAGTTCTTC	CASSAGLAGGTEQFF
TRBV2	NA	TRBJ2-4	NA	TGTGCCAGCAGTGAAGTCACAGGGAGAAGAGGGCACATTCAGTACTTC	CASSEVTGRRGHIQYF
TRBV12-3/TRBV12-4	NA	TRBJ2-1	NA	TGTGCCAGCAGCCCTCCTGTAGACTCCCCGGGGGTGAAGTTCTTC	CASSPPVDSPGVKFF
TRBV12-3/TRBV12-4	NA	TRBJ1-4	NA	TGTGCCAGCGGCTTCCTTCAGGGTGACGTCGCGCGGGAAAAACTGTTTTTT	CASGFLQGDVAREKLFF
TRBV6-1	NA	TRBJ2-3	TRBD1	TGTGCCAGCAGTGACAGGGGGCGATCAGATACGCAGTATTTT	CASSDRGRSDTQYF
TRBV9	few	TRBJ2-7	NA	TGTGCCAGCAGCCCCCGTCACCAAGGCCTCTCCTACGAGCAGTACTTC	CASSPRHQGLSYEQYF
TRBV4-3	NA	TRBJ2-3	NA	TGCGCCAGCAGCCAAGAGTGGGACACGAACACAGATACGCAGTATTTT	CASSQEWDTNTDTQYF
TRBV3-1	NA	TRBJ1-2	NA	TGTGCCAGCAGCCAAGCCCAAAACGGCTACACCTTC	CASSQAQNGYTF
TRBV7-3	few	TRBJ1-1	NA	TGTGCCAGCAGCTTAAACCGAGCTGAAGCTTTCTTT	CASSLNRAEAFF
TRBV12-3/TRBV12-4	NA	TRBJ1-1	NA	TGTGCCAGCAGTTCAGACGGGATGAACACTGAAGCTTTCTTT	CASSSDGMNTEAFF
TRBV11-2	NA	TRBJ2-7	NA	TGTGCCAGCAGCTTTAGGGAAGGTGCCACCTACGAGCAGTACTTC	CASSFREGATYEQYF
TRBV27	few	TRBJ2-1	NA	TGTGCCAGCAGTTTAGATATAACGGGGAGCTCCTACAATGAGCAGTTCTTC	CASSLDITGSSYNEQFF
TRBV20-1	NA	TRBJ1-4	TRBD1	TGCAGTGCAAGACAGGGGGGCTATGAAAAACTGTTTTTT	CSARQGGYEKLFF
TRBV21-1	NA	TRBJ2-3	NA	TGTGCCAGCAGCACTACTAGCGGGGGCCCTAACCCTAACACAGATACGCAGTATTTT	CASSTTSGGPNPNTDTQYF
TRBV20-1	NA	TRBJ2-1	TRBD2	TGCAGTGCTACGGCTAGCGGGGGGGTGCGGTACAATGAGCAGTTCTTC	CSATASGGVRYNEQFF
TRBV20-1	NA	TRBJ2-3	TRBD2	TGCAGGGCGACTAGCGAGGCAGATACGCAGTATTTT	CRATSEADTQYF
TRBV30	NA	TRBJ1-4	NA	TGTGCCTGGAGTATGACAGGTTTTGAAAAACTGTTTTTT	CAWSMTGFEKLFF
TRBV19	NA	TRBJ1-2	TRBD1	TGTGCCAGTAGTGAGCGACAGGGGGAAATTAACTATGGCTACACCTTC	CASSERQGEINYGYTF
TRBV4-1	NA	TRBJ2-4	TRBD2	TGCGCCAGCAGCCCGACTAGCGGGGGGGCCTTGGCCAAAAACATTCAGTACTTC	CASSPTSGGALAKNIQYF
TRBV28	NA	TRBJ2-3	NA	TGTGCCAGCAGTTTAGGGGGTTGGCGGTCTAGGACTCGAGATACGCAGTATTTT	CASSLGGWRSRTRDTQYF
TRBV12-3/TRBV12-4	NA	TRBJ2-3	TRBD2	TGTGCCAGCAGTGTAAGCGGGGCTCGCCCGCAGTATTTT	CASSVSGARPQYF
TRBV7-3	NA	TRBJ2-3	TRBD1	TGTGCCAGCAGCGGCACAGGGGGCTCATCAGATACGCAGTATTTT	CASSGTGGSSDTQYF
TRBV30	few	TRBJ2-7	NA	TGTGCCTGGAGTGGGGGTAGGGTCCACGAGCAGTACTTC	CAWSGGRVHEQYF